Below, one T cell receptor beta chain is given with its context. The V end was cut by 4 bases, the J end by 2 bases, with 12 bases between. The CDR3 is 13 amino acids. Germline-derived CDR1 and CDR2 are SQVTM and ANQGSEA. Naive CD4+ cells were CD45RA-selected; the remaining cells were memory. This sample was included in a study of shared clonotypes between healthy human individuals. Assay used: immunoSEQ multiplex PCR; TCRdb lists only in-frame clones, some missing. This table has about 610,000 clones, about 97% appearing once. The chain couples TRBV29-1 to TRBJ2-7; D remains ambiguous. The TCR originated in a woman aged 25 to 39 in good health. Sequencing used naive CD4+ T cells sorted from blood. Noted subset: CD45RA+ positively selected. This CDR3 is CSVVGRLTYEQYF. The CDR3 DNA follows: TGCAGCGTTGTTGGCAGGTTAACCTACGAGCAGTACTTC.